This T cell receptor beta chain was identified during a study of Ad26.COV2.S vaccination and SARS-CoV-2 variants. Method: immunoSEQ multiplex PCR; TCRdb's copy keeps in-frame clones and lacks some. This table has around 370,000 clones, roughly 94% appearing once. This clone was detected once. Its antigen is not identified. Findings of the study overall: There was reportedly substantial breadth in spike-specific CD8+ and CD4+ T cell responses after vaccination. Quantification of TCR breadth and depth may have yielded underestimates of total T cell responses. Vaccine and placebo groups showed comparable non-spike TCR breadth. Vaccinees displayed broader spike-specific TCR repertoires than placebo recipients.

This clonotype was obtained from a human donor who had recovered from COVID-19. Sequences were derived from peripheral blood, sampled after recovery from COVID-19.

CDR3 nucleotides: TGTGCCAGCAGTTTATGGCAGGGTAATTATAATTCACCCCTCCACTTT. Its translation: CASSLWQGNYNSPLHF. The chain has TRBV27 and TRBJ1-6; weak D call: TRBD1 (5 bases). The V and J ends lost 1 base and 4 bases respectively, with 11 bases between them. Germline lookup yields CDR1 MNHEY and CDR2 SMNVEV (reference sequence). This CDR3 spans 16 amino acids.